This T cell receptor (beta chain) was recovered during a study of blood T cell repertoires in COVID-19. Turning to the study itself: Acute and convalescent COVID-19 specimens originated in the United States, Italy and Spain. Nucleic acid was either cDNA or gDNA, and it came from T cells, B-cell-depleted T cells, or PBMCs.

Study processing details: Amplification with reference gene primers provided the estimates of nucleated cell counts. Repertoires were generated with immunoSEQ multiplex PCR, while TCRdb's copy carries only in-frame clones and drops some. D and trimming come from the DNA, and the V and J calls and clone size come from that table. The sample lists some 89,000 clones; just under 90% were seen once. The clonotype comes from a human donor in a cohort sampled during active COVID-19. The sequenced sample consisted of peripheral blood.

CDR3 amino acids: CASSIGQGALNTEAFF. The CDR3 coding sequence is TGTGCCAGCAGCATAGGACAGGGGGCTCTCAACACTGAAGCTTTCTTT. The chain couples TRBV28 to TRBJ1-1; the match to TRBD1 covers 11 bases. After removal of 6 bases from V and 2 bases from J, the junction contained 8 bases not matched to a gene. The CDR3 runs 16 residues. Germline V lookup: CDR1 MDHEN, CDR2 SYDVKM.